Following are 26 T cell receptor beta chains from one sample sequenced in a study of siplizumab effects on memory and regulatory T cells. Method: immunoSEQ multiplex PCR; TCRdb's copy keeps in-frame clones and lacks some. This sample has 90,000 to 120,000 clones, with less than 95% found just once. The specimen was Tregs sorted from blood. Receptors were obtained from a human donor in good health.

The chain has TRBV7-9 and TRBJ2-5; 9 bases are shared with TRBD1. The end of the DNA aligns better with TRBJ2-7, so the J call may be wrong. CDR3 length equals 15 residues. Germline CDR1 is SEHNR and CDR2 is FQNEAQ (reference sequence). CDR3 coding DNA: TGTGCCAGCAGCGGATCCGGGACAGGGAGGTACGAGCAGTACTTC. Residues: CASSGSGTGRYEQYF.

The gene calls are TRBV28 and TRBJ2-7, with 9 nucleotides matching TRBD1. J gave up 3 bases and V 8 bases, and 5 bases lay outside the gene matches. Germline CDR1 and CDR2: MDHEN and SYDVKM. The CDR3 contains 13 residues. CDR3 DNA sequence: TGTGCCAGCGGGACAGGGTCCCACTACGAGCAGTACTTC. This codes for CASGTGSHYEQYF.

The V call is TRBV7-9, the J call TRBJ2-3; D may be TRBD1 (6 bases). The CDR3 loop spans 15 amino acids. V was trimmed by 5 bases and J by 6 bases, leaving 18 bases between them. The germline CDR1 and CDR2 sequences are SEHNR and FQNEAQ (reference sequence). CDR3 sequence (DNA): TGTGCCAGCAGCGGACGGACAGTCCTCTTGGATACGCAGTATTTT. It yields the protein CASSGRTVLLDTQYF.

V usage is TRBV19 and J usage is TRBJ1-2, with TRBD1 matching over 7 bases. The germline V gene has CDR1 LNHDA and CDR2 SQIVND (reference sequence). This CDR3 has 15 residues. Trimming at V came to 7 bases and at J to 5 bases, leaving 13 bases not matched to a gene. The CDR3 spells CASTGDGTALYGYTF. CDR3 nucleotide sequence: TGTGCCAGTACCGGAGACGGGACAGCTCTTTATGGCTACACCTTC.

As DNA, the CDR3 is TGTGCCAGCAGTGAGTATCGAAGGACGGGCAAAAACATTCAGTACTTC. Amino acids: CASSEYRRTGKNIQYF. The V and J genes are TRBV6-1 and TRBJ2-4; no clear D. The ends were cut back, 3 bases at V and 3 bases at J, with 15 bases in the middle. This CDR3 has 16 residues. The V gene's germline CDR1 is MNHNS and CDR2 SASEGT.

The chain uses TRBV10-3 and TRBJ2-7; TRBD1 matches 8 bases. Germline V gene lookup returns CDR1 ENHRY and CDR2 SYGVKD. The CDR3 totals 17 residues. J gave up 0 bases and V 8 bases, and 15 bases lay outside the gene matches. The CDR3 spells CAIRKTSGTGASYEQYF. CDR3 DNA sequence: TGTGCCATCCGAAAAACATCCGGGACAGGTGCCTCCTACGAGCAGTACTTC.

The chain combines TRBV5-4 with TRBJ1-4; TRBD1 matches 7 bases. The J segment lost 8 bases and the V segment lost 0 bases, leaving 1 base of the junction unmatched. CDR1 SGHNT and CDR2 YYREEE come from the germline V gene (reference sequence). The CDR3 totals 13 residues. The CDR3 spells CASSLARGEKLFF. The CDR3, as DNA: TGTGCCAGCAGCTTGGCCAGGGGGGAAAAACTGTTTTTT.

The V gene is TRBV6-6, the J gene TRBJ2-7, with TRBD1 identical over 8 bases. CDR1 and CDR2 from the germline V gene are MNHNY and SVGAGI (reference sequence). This CDR3 contains 14 residues. V trimming: 4 bases; J trimming: 7 bases; junction bases outside the gene matches: 9. The CDR3 loop reads CASSSSQGAQEQYF. The CDR3 coding sequence is TGTGCCAGCAGTTCGTCTCAGGGGGCTCAAGAGCAGTACTTC.

The rearrangement joins TRBV9 to TRBJ1-1; D is unresolved. Trimming removed 0 bases at V and 4 bases at J, with 7 bases between. This CDR3 spans 13 amino acids. Germline loops: CDR1 SGDLS, CDR2 YYNGEE. CDR3 bases: TGTGCCAGCAGCGTAGTGGAGAGCACTGAAGCTTTCTTT. This sequence encodes CASSVVESTEAFF. The variable domain in full, completed from reference TRBV9 and TRBJ1-1, reads DSGVTQTPKHLITATGQRVTLRCSPRSGDLSVYWYQQSLDQGLQFLIQYYNGEERAKGNILERFSAQQFPDLHSELNLSSLELGDSALYFCASSVVESTEAFFGQGTRLTVV.

The CDR3 here is CASSLAGGSSPYEQYF. The CDR3 nucleotides read TGTGCCAGCAGCTTAGCGGGAGGGTCAAGCCCCTACGAGCAGTACTTC. The J gene is TRBJ2-7, the V gene TRBV11-2; TRBD2 aligns across 8 bases. The CDR3 totals 16 residues. Germline values: CDR1 SGHAT, CDR2 FQNNGV. Unmatched junction bases numbered 7, after V lost 1 base and J lost 2 bases.

This chain links TRBV7-8 with TRBJ2-7; D is undetermined. Trimming stripped 5 bases from V and 4 bases from J, with 15 bases between. Per the germline V gene, CDR1 is SGHVS and CDR2 is FQNEAQ. The CDR3 loop spans 14 amino acids. DNA of the CDR3: TGTGCCAGCAGCCGCAGTTGGGGTCGGTACGAGCAGTACTTC. It yields the protein CASSRSWGRYEQYF.

This clone has only one observation. V usage is TRBV19 and J usage is TRBJ2-7; TRBD1 might be the D (7 bases). In germline, CDR1 is LNHDA, CDR2 SQIVND (reference sequence). V lost 4 bases and J 2 bases, leaving 21 bases between the germline ends. This CDR3 comprises 17 residues. DNA for the CDR3: TGTGCCAGTAGTACCCTGGCGACAGGGACTCTTCCCTACGAGCAGTACTTC. Protein: CASSTLATGTLPYEQYF.

The chain employs TRBV9 and TRBJ2-3; 11 bases match TRBD2. After removal of 0 bases from V and 2 bases from J, the junction contained 8 bases not matched to a gene. The length of the CDR3 is 18 residues. CDR1 and CDR2 (germline): SGDLS, YYNGEE. The CDR3 spells CASSVDTSGSLYTDTQYF. The CDR3 nucleotides are TGTGCCAGCAGCGTAGATACTAGCGGGAGTTTGTACACAGATACGCAGTATTTT.

V gene TRBV7-2 combines with J gene TRBJ1-2, with a weak D call TRBD1 (5 bases). Germline loops: CDR1 SGHTA, CDR2 FQGNSA. The CDR3 consists of 15 residues. Trimming pared 0 bases from V and 4 bases from J, leaving 12 bases between. The CDR3 region has the DNA TGTGCCAGCAGCTTAGCTTATTTTGGGGCCTATGGCTACACCTTC. Its translation is CASSLAYFGAYGYTF.

The chain combines TRBV6-1 with TRBJ2-7; D may be TRBD1 (5 bases). The V and J ends lost 7 bases and 2 bases respectively, with 12 bases between them. The CDR3 contains 13 residues. Germline-derived CDR1 and CDR2 are MNHNS and SASEGT. The CDR3 spells CASTWSQAYEQYF. CDR3 DNA: TGTGCCAGCACATGGTCACAGGCCTACGAGCAGTACTTC.

The V gene is TRBV7-9, the J gene TRBJ2-7, with D uncertain. CDR1 is SEHNR and CDR2 is FQNEAQ in the germline V gene (reference sequence). V was trimmed by 2 bases and J by 3 bases, leaving 11 bases between them. The CDR3 sequence is 14 residues long. This CDR3 is CASSLLGFDYEQYF. CDR3 coding DNA: TGTGCCAGCAGCTTATTGGGCTTCGACTACGAGCAGTACTTC.

This clone has only a few counts. This chain links TRBV5-1 with TRBJ1-1; D is ambiguous. Germline CDR1 SGHRS, CDR2 YFSETQ. V was shortened by 2 bases and J by 5 bases, with 10 bases between the two germline ends. The CDR3 is made up of 13 amino acids. The CDR3 nucleotides are TGCGCCAGCAGCTTAGTCGGGTTAACTGAAGCTTTCTTT. Translation gives CASSLVGLTEAFF.

V is TRBV20-1 and J is TRBJ2-7; D is undetermined. Germline V gene data show CDR1 as DFQATT and CDR2 as SNEGSKA (reference sequence). This CDR3 has 11 residues. V lost 2 bases and J 2 bases, leaving 4 bases between the germline ends. CDR3 protein: CSARIAYEQYF. CDR3 nucleotides: TGCAGTGCTAGAATTGCCTACGAGCAGTACTTC.

The V gene is TRBV18, the J gene TRBJ2-2, with D hard to call. Per the germline V gene, CDR1 is KGHSH and CDR2 is LQKENI. The CDR3 covers 17 residues. V lost 2 bases and J 0 bases, leaving 13 bases between the germline ends. Written as DNA, the CDR3 is TGTGCCAGCTCACCAAGCGTCCATCCTGCGAACACCGGGGAGCTGTTTTTT. This sequence encodes CASSPSVHPANTGELFF.

As DNA, the CDR3 is TGTGCCAGCAGCAGGGACAGGGGAACCCCAAGCGTCAATGAGCAGTTCTTC. It is translated as CASSRDRGTPSVNEQFF. The V call is TRBV11-2, the J call TRBJ2-1; 10 bases fit TRBD1. The germline V gene encodes CDR1 SGHAT and CDR2 FQNNGV. Unmatched junction bases numbered 13, after V lost 5 bases and J lost 6 bases. This CDR3 is built from 17 residues.

The CDR3 protein is CASSPLGEANTEAFF. CDR3 DNA sequence: TGTGCCAGCTCACCGCTTGGGGAGGCGAACACTGAAGCTTTCTTT. The gene calls are TRBV18 and TRBJ1-1; D unclear. CDR1 is KGHSH and CDR2 is LQKENI in the germline V gene. V was clipped by 3 bases and J by 1 base, with 12 bases between them. CDR3 length: 15 residues. Filled out from reference TRBV18 and TRBJ1-1, the complete variable domain reads NAGVMQNPRHLVRRRGQEARLRCSPMKGHSHVYWYRQLPEEGLKFMVYLQKENIIDESGMPKERFSAEFPKEGPSILRIQQVVRGDSAAYFCASSPLGEANTEAFFGQGTRLTVV.

CDR3 sequence reads: CASSLASGLAGSHHYEQYF. In DNA form, the CDR3 reads TGCGCCAGCAGCTTGGCCTCGGGACTAGCGGGGAGTCATCATTACGAGCAGTACTTC. The genes are TRBV5-1 and TRBJ2-7; TRBD2 matches 13 bases. The CDR3 sequence is 19 residues long. The germline gives CDR1 SGHRS, CDR2 YFSETQ. The ends lost 0 bases at V and 4 bases at J; junction bases unmatched: 13. The whole variable domain, remainder taken from reference TRBV5-1 and TRBJ2-7, is KAGVTQTPRYLIKTRGQQVTLSCSPISGHRSVSWYQQTPGQGLQFLFEYFSETQRNKGNFPGRFSGRQFSNSRSEMNVSTLELGDSALYLCASSLASGLAGSHHYEQYFGPGTRLTVT.

The chain uses TRBV18 and TRBJ2-5, with unresolved D. The CDR3 consists of 13 residues. Trimming stripped 6 bases from V and 2 bases from J, with 10 bases between. The germline V gene encodes CDR1 KGHSH and CDR2 LQKENI. This CDR3 is CASSPLIQETQYF. CDR3 in DNA: TGTGCCAGCTCCCCGCTAATACAAGAGACCCAGTACTTC.

The J gene is TRBJ2-5, the V gene TRBV29-1; the match to TRBD2 covers 9 bases. The CDR3 loop spans 13 amino acids. V gave up 4 bases and J gave up 5 bases; unmatched junction bases: 5. Per germline, CDR1 SQVTM and CDR2 ANQGSEA. The CDR3 nucleotides are TGCAGCGTTGTGCGGGAGGGCCCCGAGACCCAGTACTTC. This translates into CSVVREGPETQYF.

The V and J genes are TRBV29-1 and TRBJ2-7; 10 positions agree with TRBD1. This CDR3 is built from 16 residues. Germline CDR1 reads SQVTM; CDR2 reads ANQGSEA. V lost 0 bases, J lost 2 bases, and 7 bases stayed unmatched. CDR3 bases: TGCAGCGTTGAAGATCTAAGGGGGACAGGGGCCTACGAGCAGTACTTC. Translated: CSVEDLRGTGAYEQYF.

The genes are TRBV7-8 and TRBJ2-1, with a weak D call TRBD2 (6 bases). The germline CDR1 and CDR2 sequences are SGHVS and FQNEAQ. CDR3 length: 16 amino acids. Trimming took 4 bases from V and 3 from J, leaving 16 bases between them. The CDR3 loop reads CASSWSGGPFYNEQFF. CDR3 DNA: TGTGCCAGCAGCTGGTCCGGAGGGCCCTTCTACAATGAGCAGTTCTTC.